This TCR beta chain comes out of a study of beta chain features in type 1 diabetes. The study's findings and limits: Patients showed naive, central memory and Treg TCRB repertoires that appeared more similar than those of healthy donors. Type 1 diabetes patients showed fewer insertions and more deletions at VDJ junctions. Moderately but significantly shorter TCRB CDR3s were found in Type 1 diabetes patients in all four CD4+ subsets.

V was clipped by 6 bases and J by 6 bases; unmatched bases: 3. Per germline, CDR1 MNHEY and CDR2 SMNVEV (reference sequence). The CDR3 loop spans 15 amino acids. On this clone: What it binds is not known.

TCRB transcripts that were expressed got sequenced, as all of the isolated RNA had been reverse transcribed. TCRdb's table, derived via immunoSEQ multiplex PCR, lists solely in-frame clones and lacks some. The data hold about 700,000 clones, with roughly an eighth observed a single time. The rearrangement links TRBV27 to TRBJ2-1; TRBD2 aligns across 15 bases. The source of this sequence is a man younger than 35 with type 1 diabetes. The sequenced sample was naive CD4+ T cells from blood. CDR3 amino acids: CASRTGLAGGNEQFF. CDR3 DNA sequence: TGTGCCAGCAGAACGGGACTAGCGGGGGGCAATGAGCAGTTCTTC.